These 19 T cell receptor beta chains share one sample of origin, sequenced in a study of cytomegalovirus exposure and HLA in healthy donors. 60 Vbeta and 13 Jbeta primers were used in PCR. Profiling relied on immunoSEQ multiplex PCR, and the TCRdb table lists in-frame clones only, not all of them. Of 130,000 or so clones in the sample, approximately 80% were seen once. Material: PBMCs. Every receptor here comes from a woman aged 18-29 years in good health and CMV-seropositive.

CDR3 region: CASSKIVTILEGGTEAFF. Here the CDR3 DNA reads TGTGCCAGTAGTAAGATAGTGACAATTTTAGAAGGGGGCACTGAAGCTTTCTTT. This chain connects TRBV19 to TRBJ1-1; D is possibly TRBD1 (6 bases). The germline V gene encodes CDR1 LNHDA and CDR2 SQIVND (reference sequence). The CDR3 spans 18 residues. Deletions cut 4 bases from V and 4 bases from J, with 25 bases between.

The J gene is TRBJ2-2, the V gene TRBV6-5, with a weak D call TRBD1 (5 bases). V lost 0 bases, J lost 4 bases, and 9 bases lay in between. The CDR3 extends over 15 amino acids. Germline loops: CDR1 MNHEY, CDR2 SVGAGI. The CDR3 loop reads CASSYSDTRTGELFF. The CDR3 nucleotides read TGTGCCAGCAGTTACTCGGACACGCGCACCGGGGAGCTGTTTTTT.

The chain employs TRBV5-1 and TRBJ1-1, with TRBD1 identical over 9 bases. Trimming cost V 6 bases and J 4 bases; bases outside gene matches: 7. Germline V gene data show CDR1 as SGHRS and CDR2 as YFSETQ. This CDR3 has 14 amino acids. CDR3 nucleotides: TGCGCCAGCAACGAACAGGGGGCATTCACTGAAGCTTTCTTT. It encodes CASNEQGAFTEAFF.

V usage is TRBV14 and J usage is TRBJ1-2, with D possibly matching TRBD1 (5 bases). Trimming removed 0 bases at V and 2 bases at J, with 10 bases between. CDR1 SGHDN and CDR2 FVKESK come from the germline V gene. The CDR3 has 15 residues. The CDR3 is CASSQESGQNYGYTF. CDR3 nucleotides: TGTGCCAGCAGCCAAGAGTCCGGACAAAACTATGGCTACACCTTC.

The J gene is TRBJ2-7, the V gene TRBV13, with D hard to call. The CDR3 sequence is 11 residues long. CDR1 and CDR2 (germline): PRHDT, FYEKMQ (reference sequence). V lost 4 bases, J lost 10 bases, and 11 bases lay in between. The CDR3 is CASSWLGNQYF. DNA for the CDR3: TGTGCCAGCAGCTGGCTGGGCAATCAGTACTTC.

This sequence joins TRBV4-1 and TRBJ2-1; D not resolved. V was shortened by 0 bases and J by 0 bases, with 6 bases between the two germline ends. Germline V CDR1 and CDR2: MGHRA, YSYEKL. The CDR3 covers 15 residues. In nucleotides, the CDR3 is TGCGCCAGCAGCCAAGAGTTCAGCTCCTACAATGAGCAGTTCTTC. Residues: CASSQEFSSYNEQFF.

The rearrangement uses TRBV19 and TRBJ2-7, with D unclear. CDR3 length: 12 residues. Germline CDR1 is LNHDA and CDR2 is SQIVND (reference sequence). The V end was cut by 5 bases, the J end by 5 bases, with 10 bases between. The CDR3 DNA sequence: TGTGCCAGTAGTGCTGACTCGCACGAGCAGTACTTC. As protein: CASSADSHEQYF.

The chain is built from TRBV2 and TRBJ2-7; no clear D gene. Trimming removed 7 bases at V and 2 bases at J, with 12 bases between. Germline V gives CDR1 SNHLY, CDR2 FYNNEI. The CDR3 totals 13 residues. CDR3 residues: CASMSPKTYEQYF. The CDR3 DNA sequence: TGTGCCAGCATGTCTCCTAAGACCTACGAGCAGTACTTC. The variable domain in full, completed from reference TRBV2 and TRBJ2-7, reads EPEVTQTPSHQVTQMGQEVILRCVPISNHLYFYWYRQILGQKVEFLVSFYNNEISEKSEIFDDQFSVERPDGSNFTLKIRSTKLEDSAMYFCASMSPKTYEQYFGPGTRLTVT.

The chain uses TRBV5-1 and TRBJ2-1; no clear D. This CDR3 is built from 15 residues. Looked up from germline, CDR1 is SGHRS and CDR2 is YFSETQ. Trimming stripped 2 bases from V and 6 bases from J, with 15 bases between. This CDR3 reads CASSLTPDRVNEQFF. The CDR3 nucleotides read TGCGCCAGCAGCTTAACACCTGACCGGGTCAATGAGCAGTTCTTC.

This clone was seen a few times. The chain couples TRBV4-1 to TRBJ1-2; D unresolved. V was shortened by 1 base and J by 4 bases, with 7 bases between the two germline ends. Germline CDR1 and CDR2: MGHRA and YSYEKL. The CDR3 runs 13 residues. CDR3 nucleotides: TGCGCCAGCAGCCAAGCTTACAGCTATGGCTACACCTTC. Its protein is CASSQAYSYGYTF.

The J gene is TRBJ2-7, the V gene TRBV2; TRBD1 aligns across 7 bases. Germline V CDR1 and CDR2: SNHLY, FYNNEI. CDR3 length equals 14 residues. The V segment lost 7 bases and the J segment 3 bases; nucleotides outside the gene matches: 9. Written as DNA, the CDR3 is TGTGCCAGCAACCGACAGGGATCGGGCTACGAGCAGTACTTC. It codes for CASNRQGSGYEQYF.

The rearrangement uses TRBV29-1 and TRBJ2-7, with 10 bases matching TRBD2. Germline CDR1 is SQVTM and CDR2 is ANQGSEA. This CDR3 region has 13 residues. With 6 bases clipped from V and 5 bases from J, the junction kept 7 bases outside the gene matches. CDR3 residues: CSVGGLAGDEQYF. In DNA form, the CDR3 reads TGCAGCGTGGGTGGTCTAGCGGGGGACGAGCAGTACTTC.

This clone has only one observation. As DNA, the CDR3 is TGTGCCAGCAGCCCATGGGGGGATTATGGCTACACCTTC. Amino acids: CASSPWGDYGYTF. The chain is built from TRBV6-6 and TRBJ1-2; maybe TRBD1 (5 bases). Per the germline V gene, CDR1 is MNHNY and CDR2 is SVGAGI (reference sequence). Deletions cut 6 bases from V and 5 bases from J, with 13 bases between. The CDR3 runs 13 residues.

The rearrangement links TRBV4-1 to TRBJ1-5; 8 bases align to TRBD1. The V and J ends lost 0 bases and 7 bases, in that order; junction bases with no gene match: 8. This CDR3 contains 16 residues. Germline assignment: CDR1 MGHRA and CDR2 YSYEKL. The DNA of the CDR3 is TGCGCCAGCAGCCAAGAGGCTGGGCAGGGGGCCCAGCCCCAGCATTTT. Translation gives CASSQEAGQGAQPQHF.

The V call is TRBV7-9, the J call TRBJ1-1; 7 nucleotides line up with TRBD1. CDR1 and CDR2 (germline): SEHNR, FQNEAQ (reference sequence). V was clipped by 1 base and J by 6 bases; unmatched bases: 5. This CDR3 contains 14 residues. The CDR3, as DNA: TGTGCCAGCAGCTTAGAGGGGGACAGACCTGAAGCTTTCTTT. This codes for CASSLEGDRPEAFF.

The chain is built from TRBV25-1 and TRBJ1-5, with TRBD1 as a possible D gene (6 bases). CDR1 and CDR2 (germline): MGHDK, SYGVNS. This CDR3 region has 15 residues. V was pared by 2 bases and J by 2 bases, with 10 bases between. Here the CDR3 DNA reads TGTGCCAGCAGTGAAGGGGGGGCAGGCAATCAGCCCCAGCATTTT. Encoded protein: CASSEGGAGNQPQHF.

V is TRBV11-2 and J is TRBJ2-3; TRBD2 is a possible D gene (6 bases). Germline-derived CDR1 and CDR2 are SGHAT and FQNNGV. This CDR3 is built from 13 residues. V dropped 7 bases and J dropped 4 bases, with 12 bases sitting between them. The CDR3 loop is CASTGDPADTQYF. CDR3 in DNA: TGTGCCAGCACGGGGGACCCCGCAGATACGCAGTATTTT. Filled out from reference TRBV11-2 and TRBJ2-3, the complete variable domain reads EAGVAQSPRYKIIEKRQSVAFWCNPISGHATLYWYQQILGQGPKLLIQFQNNGVVDDSQLPKDRFSAERLKGVDSTLKIQPAKLEDSAVYLCASTGDPADTQYFGPGTRLTVL.

V is TRBV7-6 and J is TRBJ1-3, with a tentative D call TRBD1 (5 bases). Germline values: CDR1 SGHVS, CDR2 FNYEAQ. Trimming took 5 bases from V and 9 from J, leaving 20 bases between them. The CDR3 has 15 amino acids. The CDR3 DNA is TGTGCCAGCAGCCATAAGGACCGGCCCGGGGGCACCATATATTTT. This codes for CASSHKDRPGGTIYF.

This clone was counted only a few times. This chain joins TRBV28 and TRBJ1-2, with D possibly being TRBD1 (5 bases). The V gene's germline CDR1 is MDHEN and CDR2 SYDVKM. The germline V and J ends were trimmed by 6 bases and 7 bases, with 18 bases remaining between them. This CDR3 region has 14 residues. The CDR3 loop is CASRARGAGRGYTF. CDR3 bases: TGTGCCAGCAGAGCTCGTGGGGCAGGTCGTGGCTACACCTTC.